The next 2 T cell receptor beta chains were all read from a single sample in a study of tumor-infiltrating lymphocytes in primary liver carcinoma. Unsorted whole blood yielded the blood RNA, and germline DNA was also extracted. Total RNA amounting to around 530 ng was the source from which TCR beta cDNA was made with a constant-region primer. Investigators got TCR beta libraries out of three nested multiplex PCR rounds, done with slightly modified ARM-PCR. Both of the initial two PCR rounds ran for 10 cycles and employed TRBV1-TRBV30 forward primers alongside a C-beta reverse primer. Using its own MiXCR run on the multiplex PCR reads, TCRdb lists one record per CDR3 protein. The sample has 250,000 to 400,000 distinct CDR3 sequences; roughly 60% are singletons. The sequenced sample was peripheral blood. Receptor source: a man between 35 and 55 years old with primary liver carcinoma and hepatitis B virus infection.

Notes on this clonotype: This could be a read error, since a much larger clone is one nucleotide away. The gene calls are TRBV4-3 and TRBJ2-4; D call uncertain. From germline, CDR1 is LGHNA and CDR2 YSLEER. The CDR3 extends over 16 amino acids. Deletions cut 5 bases from V and 1 base from J, with 15 bases between. The CDR3: CASSEDRSVAKNIQYF. The CDR3 DNA is TGCGCCAGCAGCGAGGACCGGTCGGTGGCCAAAAACATTCAGTACTTC.

The chain is built from TRBV18 and TRBJ2-3; D is undetermined. The CDR3 runs to 13 residues. Trimming removed 2 bases from V and 6 bases from J, with 9 bases in between. Germline loops: CDR1 KGHSH, CDR2 LQKENI. CDR3 sequence reads: CASSPGRSDTQYF. The CDR3 nucleotides are TGTGCCAGCTCACCAGGCAGGTCGGATACGCAGTATTTT.